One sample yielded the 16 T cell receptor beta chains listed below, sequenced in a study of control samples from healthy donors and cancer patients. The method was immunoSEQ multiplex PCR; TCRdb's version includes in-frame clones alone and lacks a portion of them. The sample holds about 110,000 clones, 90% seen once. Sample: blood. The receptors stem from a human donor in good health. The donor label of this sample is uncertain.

The CDR3: CASSQDFGELFF. CDR3 bases: TGTGCCAGCAGCCAGGACTTCGGGGAGCTGTTTTTT. This chain uses TRBV7-3 with TRBJ2-2; tentatively, D is TRBD2 (5 bases). Trimming left V 5 bases short and J 7 bases short, with 8 bases between. In germline, CDR1 is SGHTA, CDR2 FQGTGA. This CDR3 comprises 12 residues. The full variable domain, its missing parts supplied by reference TRBV7-3 and TRBJ2-2, is GAGVSQTPSNKVTEKGKYVELRCDPISGHTALYWYRQSLGQGPEFLIYFQGTGAADDSGLPNDRFFAVRPEGSVSTLKIQRTERGDSAVYLCASSQDFGELFFGEGSRLTVL.

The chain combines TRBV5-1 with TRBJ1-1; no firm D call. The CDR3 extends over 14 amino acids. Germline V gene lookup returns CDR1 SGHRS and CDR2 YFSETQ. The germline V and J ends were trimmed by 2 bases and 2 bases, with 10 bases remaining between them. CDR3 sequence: CASSFRALNTEAFF. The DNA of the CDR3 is TGCGCCAGCAGCTTCCGGGCCCTAAACACTGAAGCTTTCTTT.

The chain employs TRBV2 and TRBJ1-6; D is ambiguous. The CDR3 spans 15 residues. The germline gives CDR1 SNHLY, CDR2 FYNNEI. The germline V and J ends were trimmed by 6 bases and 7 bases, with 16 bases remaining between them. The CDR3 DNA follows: TGTGCCAGCAGGACCTATAGCAGATTAAATTCACCCCTCCACTTT. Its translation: CASRTYSRLNSPLHF.

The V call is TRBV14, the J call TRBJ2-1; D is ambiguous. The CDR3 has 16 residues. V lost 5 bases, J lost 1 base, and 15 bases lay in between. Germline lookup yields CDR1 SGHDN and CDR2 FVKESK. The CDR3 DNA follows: TGTGCCAGCAGCACTCTTTCTAGTGGGTCCTACAATGAGCAGTTCTTC. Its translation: CASSTLSSGSYNEQFF.

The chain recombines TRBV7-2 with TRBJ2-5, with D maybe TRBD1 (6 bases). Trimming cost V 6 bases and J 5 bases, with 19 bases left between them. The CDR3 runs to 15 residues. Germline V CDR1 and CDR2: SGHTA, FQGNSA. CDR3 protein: CASSTITGFGETQYF. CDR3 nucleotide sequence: TGTGCCAGCAGTACAATCACAGGGTTTGGGGAGACCCAGTACTTC.

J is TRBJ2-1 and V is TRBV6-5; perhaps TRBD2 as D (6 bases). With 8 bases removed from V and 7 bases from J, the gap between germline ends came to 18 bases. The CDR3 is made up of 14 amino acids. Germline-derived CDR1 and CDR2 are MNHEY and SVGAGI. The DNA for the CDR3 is TGTGCCAGCGGGGTGGGGGGTCCCCCTAATGAGCAGTTCTTC. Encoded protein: CASGVGGPPNEQFF.

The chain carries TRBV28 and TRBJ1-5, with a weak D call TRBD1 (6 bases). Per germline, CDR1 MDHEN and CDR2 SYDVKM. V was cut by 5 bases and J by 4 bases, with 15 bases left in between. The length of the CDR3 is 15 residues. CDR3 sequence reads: CASSLEGTNNQPQHF. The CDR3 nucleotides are TGTGCCAGCAGTCTAGAAGGGACAAATAATCAGCCCCAGCATTTT.

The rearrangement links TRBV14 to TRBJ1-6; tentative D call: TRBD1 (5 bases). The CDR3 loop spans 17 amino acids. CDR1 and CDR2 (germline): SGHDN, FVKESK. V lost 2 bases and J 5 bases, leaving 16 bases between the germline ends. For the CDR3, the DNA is TGTGCCAGCAGCCAAAGACAGATTACTAATAATAATTCACCCCTCCACTTT. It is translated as CASSQRQITNNNSPLHF.

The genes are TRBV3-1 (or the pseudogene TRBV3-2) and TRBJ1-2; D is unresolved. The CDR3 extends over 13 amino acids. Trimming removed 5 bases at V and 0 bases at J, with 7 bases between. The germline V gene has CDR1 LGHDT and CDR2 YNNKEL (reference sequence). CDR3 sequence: CASSKRANYGYTF. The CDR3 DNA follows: TGTGCCAGCAGCAAAAGGGCTAACTATGGCTACACCTTC.

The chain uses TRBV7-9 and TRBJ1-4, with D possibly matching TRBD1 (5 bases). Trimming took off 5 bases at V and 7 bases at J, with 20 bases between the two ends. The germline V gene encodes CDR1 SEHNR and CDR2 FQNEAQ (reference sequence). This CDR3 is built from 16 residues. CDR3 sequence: CASSTPGGRDSEKLFF. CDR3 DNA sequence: TGTGCCAGCAGCACCCCCGGCGGCAGGGACTCTGAAAAACTGTTTTTT.

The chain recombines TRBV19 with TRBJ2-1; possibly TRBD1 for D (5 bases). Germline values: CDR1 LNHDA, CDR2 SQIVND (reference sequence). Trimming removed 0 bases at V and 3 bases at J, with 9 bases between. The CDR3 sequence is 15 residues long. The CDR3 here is CASSIDRRGYNEQFF. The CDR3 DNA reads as TGTGCCAGTAGTATAGATCGAAGGGGCTACAATGAGCAGTTCTTC.

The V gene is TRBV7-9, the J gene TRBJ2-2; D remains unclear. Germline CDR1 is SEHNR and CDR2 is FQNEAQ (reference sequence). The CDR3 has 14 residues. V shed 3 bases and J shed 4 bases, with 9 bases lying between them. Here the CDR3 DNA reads TGTGCCAGCAGCTTCCCTAAGGCCACCGGGGAGCTGTTTTTT. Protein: CASSFPKATGELFF.

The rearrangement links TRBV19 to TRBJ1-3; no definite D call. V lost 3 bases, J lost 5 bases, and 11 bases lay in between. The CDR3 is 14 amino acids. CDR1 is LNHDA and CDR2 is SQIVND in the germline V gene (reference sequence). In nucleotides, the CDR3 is TGTGCCAGTAGTATGACGGATAGGAGAAACACCATATATTTT. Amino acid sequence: CASSMTDRRNTIYF.

The CDR3 region is CASSLVMGQRVQTEAFF. As DNA, the CDR3 is TGTGCCAGCAGCTTGGTTATGGGGCAGAGGGTTCAGACTGAAGCTTTCTTT. The gene calls are TRBV5-8 and TRBJ1-1; possible D gene TRBD1, 5 bases. CDR3 length equals 17 residues. V lost 0 bases to trimming and J lost 5 bases, with 20 bases between them. Germline CDR1 reads SGHTS; CDR2 reads YDEGEE.

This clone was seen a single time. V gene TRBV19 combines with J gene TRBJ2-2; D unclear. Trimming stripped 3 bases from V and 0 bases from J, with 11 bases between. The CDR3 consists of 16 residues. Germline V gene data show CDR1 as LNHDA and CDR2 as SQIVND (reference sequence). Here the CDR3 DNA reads TGTGCCAGTAGTATGGTCTCGTTTCCGAACACCGGGGAGCTGTTTTTT. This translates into CASSMVSFPNTGELFF.

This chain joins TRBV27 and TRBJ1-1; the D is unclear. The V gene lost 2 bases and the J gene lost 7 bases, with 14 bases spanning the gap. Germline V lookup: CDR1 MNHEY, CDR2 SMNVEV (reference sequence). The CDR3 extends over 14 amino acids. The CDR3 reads CASSLNSAAVEAFF. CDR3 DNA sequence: TGTGCCAGCAGTTTAAATTCGGCGGCAGTTGAAGCTTTCTTT.